This TCR beta chain was identified during a study of graft-versus-host responses after intestinal transplantation. Study at large: Each transplant was multivisceral, liver-intestinal, or isolated intestinal.

Plates contained approximately 200,000 CFSE-labeled responder cells and approximately 200,000 irradiated, violet-dye-labeled stimulator cells. After the reaction, proliferating CFSE-low CD3+CD4+ and CD3+CD8+ responders were sorted. The CDR3 is 13 residues long. Germline CDR1 reads SGHVS; CDR2 reads FQNEAQ. V dropped 7 bases and J dropped 3 bases, with 12 bases sitting between them. The study, taken as a whole, reports: Some GvH clones were seen earlier in gut or blood, suggesting intestinal origin.

This clone has a handful of counts. The table came from immunoSEQ multiplex PCR; TCRdb's copy has only in-frame clones and leaves some out. The sample contains some 14,000 clones, 33% of which appear only once. V usage is TRBV7-8 and J usage is TRBJ1-2, with D possibly matching TRBD1 (6 bases). The sequenced sample was alloreactive CD4+ T cells from a mixed lymphocyte reaction culture, obtained before intestinal transplant. Sample subset: CFSE-low proliferating T cells sorted from roughly six-day pre-transplant mixed lymphocyte reaction (GvH or HvG direction). The clonotype comes from a human patient who received an intestinal transplant. CDR3 protein: CASNPQGYYGYTF. The CDR3 DNA reads TGTGCCAGCAACCCACAGGGTTACTATGGCTACACCTTC.